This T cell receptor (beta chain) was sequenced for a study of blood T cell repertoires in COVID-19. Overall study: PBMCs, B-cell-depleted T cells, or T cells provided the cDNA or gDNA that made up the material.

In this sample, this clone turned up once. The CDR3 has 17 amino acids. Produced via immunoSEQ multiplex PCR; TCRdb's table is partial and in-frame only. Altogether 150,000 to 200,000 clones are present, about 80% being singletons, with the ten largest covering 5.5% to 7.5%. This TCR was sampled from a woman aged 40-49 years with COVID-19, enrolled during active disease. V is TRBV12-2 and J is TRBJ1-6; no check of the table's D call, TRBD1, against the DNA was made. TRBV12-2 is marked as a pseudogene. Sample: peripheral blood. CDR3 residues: CASRLGAGQMDNSPLHF. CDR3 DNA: TGTGCAAGTCGCTTGGGGGCAGGACAGATGGATAATTCACCCCTCCACTTT.